This T cell receptor beta chain was captured in a study of blood T cell repertoires in COVID-19 (TCRdb year 2020). With respect to the entire study: Samples covering the acute and convalescent phases of COVID-19 were provided by collaborators in the United States, Italy and Spain. The prospective study material was composed of cDNA or gDNA derived from T cells, B-cell-depleted T cells, or PBMCs. The samples were drawn from two sources: the first 160 participants of the ongoing ImmuneRACE study, and approximately 1,300 subjects contributed by 6 global collaborators. Where available, HLA class I and class II types were taken from metadata supplied by the sample provider and were not determined by assay-based typing. Nearly every sample came with metadata listing a de-identified subject ID, COVID-19 status, age in years and sex. The repertoires were made available in a free public database intended to serve as a resource for research on the immune response to SARS-CoV-2. The dataset comprised deeply sampled blood TCRbeta repertoires from subjects exposed to, actively infected with, or recovered from COVID-19.

The table lists this clone with a count of one. What antigen it recognizes has not been identified. There are no base qualities to consult, and no much larger clone falls within one base. The CDR3, cysteine through phenylalanine, is 14 amino acids long. The CDR3 DNA has 42 bases and is translated from base 1. Trimmed from V: 10 bases; trimmed from J: 6 bases; junction bases lacking a gene match: 12. Looking up the germline V gene yields CDR1 MDHEN and CDR2 SYDVKM. The immunoSEQ Assay, a bias-controlled multiplex PCR, was used to amplify TCRbeta CDR3 regions from genomic DNA. As for the original processing: Within the assay, amplification of reference gene primers was used to estimate how many nucleated cells each sample contained. To quantify the absolute abundance of each unique TCRbeta CDR3 rearrangement, sequence reads were collapsed and filtered. For each sample, productive Simpson clonality was calculated as the square root of Simpson's diversity index over productive rearrangements. In its TCRdb copy, this immuneACCESS table keeps in-frame sequences only and misses some clones. Where compared with another copy, unresolved V genes explain less than half of these, and the others have no known cause. That table furnishes V, J and clone size, whereas the DNA furnished D and trimming. The sample contains 15,000 or so clones, over 80% of them found a single time. About a sixth of the sample rests with the top ten.

Whole blood was collected in K2EDTA tubes by collaborating institutions according to the institutions' own protocols. For TCRbeta analysis, collaborators shipped samples as frozen whole blood, isolated PBMCs, or DNA extracted from either of those sample types. The investigation overall reported the following: Clinical and demographic metadata were provided uncurated, with the amount varying by source and participant.

The sequenced material came from peripheral blood. The V and J segments used are TRBV28 and TRBJ1-2; 9 bases in the junction line up with TRBD1. The sequence came from a man in his forties with active or convalescent COVID-19. At the DNA level, the sequence is TGTGCCACCGTAACAGGGGGCCAGGCGAATGGCTACACCTTC. It is translated as CATVTGGQANGYTF.